This T cell receptor beta chain was profiled in a study of breast tumors, draining lymph nodes, adjacent tissues. Samples came from axillary lymph nodes draining the breast cancer. CDR1 is KGHSH and CDR2 is LQKENI in the germline V gene. The CDR3 has 14 amino acids. The V and J ends lost 4 bases and 1 base respectively, with 10 bases between them. TCRdb re-called the multiplex PCR reads through MiXCR, storing one row per CDR3 protein. The table has some 230,000 distinct CDR3 sequences, 34% seen once. Whole-study findings and limits: Data only fit, rather than demonstrated, lymph node origin of most tumor T cells. Compared with lymph nodes, tumors were less diverse; compared with nontumor tissue, more.

At least ten counts were recorded for this clonotype. Its antigen is as yet unknown. This receptor was obtained from a female donor with breast cancer. Some clones in this sample may be carry-over from other donors' samples. The chain has TRBV18 and TRBJ1-2; possibly TRBD1 for D (6 bases). What was sequenced was axillary lymph node tissue. The CDR3 loop is CASSLGDINYGYTF. DNA of the CDR3: TGTGCCAGCTCACTGGGGGACATTAACTATGGCTACACCTTC. Filled out from reference TRBV18 and TRBJ1-2, the complete variable domain reads NAGVMQNPRHLVRRRGQEARLRCSPMKGHSHVYWYRQLPEEGLKFMVYLQKENIIDESGMPKERFSAEFPKEGPSILRIQQVVRGDSAAYFCASSLGDINYGYTFGSGTRLTVV.